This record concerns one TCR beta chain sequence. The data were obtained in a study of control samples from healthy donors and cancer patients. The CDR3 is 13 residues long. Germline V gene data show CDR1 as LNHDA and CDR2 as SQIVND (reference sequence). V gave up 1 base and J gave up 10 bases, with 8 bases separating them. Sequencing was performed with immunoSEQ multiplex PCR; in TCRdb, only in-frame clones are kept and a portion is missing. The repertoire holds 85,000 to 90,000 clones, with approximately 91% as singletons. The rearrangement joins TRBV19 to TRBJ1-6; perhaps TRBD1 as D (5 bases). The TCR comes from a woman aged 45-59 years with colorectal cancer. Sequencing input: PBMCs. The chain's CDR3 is CASSIAGDSPLHF. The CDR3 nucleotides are TGTGCCAGTAGTATAGCGGGGGACTCACCCCTCCACTTT.